Below, 27 T cell receptor beta chains from the same sample are listed, as sequenced in a study of regulatory T cells in long-lasting Graves disease. Researchers made TCR beta libraries by using iRepertoire HTBI primers and running Arm-PCR on CDR3 regions. TCRdb reanalysed the multiplex PCR reads using MiXCR and keeps one entry per CDR3 protein. This table holds approximately 540,000 distinct CDR3 sequences, more than 10% found once. Documented time point: newly diagnosed GD, antithyroid drugs for less than 3 months. The TCR library used RNA extracted from PBMCs. The sample also formed part of further work on T cells in Graves' hyperthyroidism and ophthalmopathy.

Source: peripheral blood mononuclear cells (PBMCs), taken at new diagnosis, from a patient treated with antithyroid drugs. These receptors all come from a woman under 40 with Graves disease.

The table lists this clonotype with many counts. This rearrangement joins TRBV15 to TRBJ1-5; 8 bases align to TRBD1. V was pared by 3 bases and J by 4 bases, with 14 bases of the junction left unmatched. The germline gives CDR1 LNHNV, CDR2 YYDKDF (reference sequence). This CDR3 region has 18 residues. The CDR3 region is CATSRDRTGWYGNQPQHF. DNA of the CDR3: TGTGCCACCAGCAGGGACAGGACAGGGTGGTATGGAAATCAGCCCCAGCATTTT.

This clonotype was observed many times. This chain uses TRBV7-2 with TRBJ2-4; no clear D gene. The CDR3 has 13 amino acids. Per germline, CDR1 SGHTA and CDR2 FQGNSA. Between the trimmed V and J ends, which lost 0 bases and 1 base, there was a span of 1 base. CDR3 amino acids: CASSLAAKNIQYF. CDR3 bases: TGTGCCAGCAGCTTAGCGGCCAAAAACATTCAGTACTTC. Supplemented by reference TRBV7-2 and TRBJ2-4, the full variable domain reads GAGVSQSPSNKVTEKGKDVELRCDPISGHTALYWYRQSLGQGLEFLIYFQGNSAPDKSGLPSDRFSAERTGGSVSTLTIQRTQQEDSAVYLCASSLAAKNIQYFGAGTRLSVL.

This clonotype was detected ten times or more. This chain connects TRBV19 to TRBJ2-1; 8 nucleotides match TRBD1. Germline lookup yields CDR1 LNHDA and CDR2 SQIVND (reference sequence). The CDR3 has 16 residues. The V and J ends lost 4 bases and 12 bases, in that order; junction bases with no gene match: 17. CDR3 amino acids: CASSKSGQGARRSQFF. Written as DNA, the CDR3 is TGTGCCAGTAGTAAATCGGGGCAGGGGGCACGAAGGTCGCAGTTCTTC.

Only a few counts were recorded for this clonotype. Here the CDR3 DNA reads TGTGCCAGCAGTCTAGGACGGGGGTTGTTGGAGCTCCAGCATTTT. Translated, it gives CASSLGRGLLELQHF. The rearrangement joins TRBV12-3 or TRBV12-4 to TRBJ1-5; weak D call: TRBD1 (5 bases). Trimming shortened V by 5 bases and J by 12 bases, and 23 bases separated the two germline ends. CDR3 length equals 15 residues.

The table lists this clonotype with many counts. The chain combines TRBV5-4 with TRBJ1-6; D perhaps matches TRBD1 (5 bases). The CDR3 loop spans 15 amino acids. The V end was cut by 3 bases, the J end by 7 bases, with 14 bases between. The germline gives CDR1 SGHNT, CDR2 YYREEE (reference sequence). For the CDR3, the DNA is TGTGCCAGCAGCTCTTCGGGACGGATCAATTCACCCCTCCACTTT. This encodes CASSSSGRINSPLHF.

This rearrangement joins TRBV20-1 to TRBJ2-1; tentative D call: TRBD2 (5 bases). The germline V gene has CDR1 DFQATT and CDR2 SNEGSKA (reference sequence). V was trimmed by 0 bases and J by 8 bases, leaving 20 bases between them. This CDR3 is 16 amino acids long. The CDR3 loop is CSARDRRAGRTYEQFF. In DNA form, the CDR3 reads TGCAGTGCTAGAGACCGAAGAGCCGGAAGGACTTATGAGCAGTTCTTC.

This clonotype was observed a few times. The chain is built from TRBV19 and TRBJ1-4, with a possible D match to TRBD1 (6 bases). V was clipped by 2 bases and J by 7 bases, with 8 bases between them. This CDR3 is built from 13 residues. Germline V gene lookup returns CDR1 LNHDA and CDR2 SQIVND (reference sequence). CDR3 in amino acids: CASSIRGVEKLFF. CDR3 in DNA: TGTGCCAGTAGTATAAGGGGGGTTGAAAAACTGTTTTTT.

This clonotype was picked up many times. V and J are TRBV11-1 and TRBJ2-5; D gene uncertain. The germline CDR1 and CDR2 sequences are SGHAT and FQDESV (reference sequence). The CDR3 length is 13 residues. Trimming stripped 4 bases from V and 1 base from J, with 7 bases between. CDR3 amino acids: CASSWGFQETQYF. The CDR3 DNA sequence: TGTGCCAGCAGCTGGGGATTCCAAGAGACCCAGTACTTC.

This clonotype was observed at least ten times. V gene TRBV10-3 combines with J gene TRBJ2-3, with D hard to call. V lost 8 bases and J lost 2, with 11 bases in between. The length of the CDR3 is 13 residues. CDR1 ENHRY and CDR2 SYGVKD come from the germline V gene. CDR3 in DNA: TGTGCCATCGAGACGGAAAACACAGATACGCAGTATTTT. Translation: CAIETENTDTQYF.

This clonotype was seen more than once but under ten times. J is TRBJ2-2 and V is TRBV5-1; D possibly corresponds to TRBD1 (8 bases). Germline CDR1 reads SGHRS; CDR2 reads YFSETQ. This CDR3 has 17 residues. V gave up 0 bases and J gave up 6 bases, with 18 bases separating them. The CDR3 is CASSLVGQGAGAGELFF. CDR3 bases: TGCGCCAGCAGCTTGGTCGGCCAGGGGGCGGGAGCCGGGGAGCTGTTTTTT.

In its sample, this clonotype was seen many times. CDR3 residues: CASSQDPRRYNEQFF. The DNA of the CDR3 is TGTGCCAGCAGCCAAGACCCAAGGAGATACAATGAGCAGTTCTTC. J is TRBJ2-1 and V is TRBV3-1; the D is unclear. Trimming took 0 bases from V and 4 from J, leaving 10 bases between them. The CDR3 spans 15 residues. Germline V CDR1 and CDR2: LGHDT, YNNKEL (reference sequence).

This clonotype was observed many times. This rearrangement joins TRBV28 to TRBJ2-7; 7 bases match TRBD1. V shed 7 bases, J shed 3 bases, and the junction held 6 bases outside the gene matches. This CDR3 region has 13 residues. CDR1 MDHEN and CDR2 SYDVKM come from the germline V gene. CDR3: CASNYRGGYEQYF. As DNA, the CDR3 is TGTGCCAGCAATTACAGGGGTGGCTACGAGCAGTACTTC. The variable domain in full, with the rest retrieved from reference TRBV28 and TRBJ2-7, is DVKVTQSSRYLVKRTGEKVFLECVQDMDHENMFWYRQDPGLGLRLIYFSYDVKMKEKGDIPEGYSVSREKKERFSLILESASTNQTSMYLCASNYRGGYEQYFGPGTRLTVT.

This clonotype has a handful of counts. This sequence joins TRBV18 and TRBJ2-7; tentatively, D is TRBD1 (6 bases). Trimming took 6 bases from V and 3 from J, leaving 18 bases between them. Germline V lookup: CDR1 KGHSH, CDR2 LQKENI. This CDR3 region has 15 residues. In DNA form, the CDR3 reads TGTGCCAGCTCGGAGGTCGTGGGGGCTTACTACGAGCAGTACTTC. Translation: CASSEVVGAYYEQYF.

This clonotype has just a few counts. The chain is built from TRBV10-2 and TRBJ1-1; no firm D call. Germline CDR1 and CDR2: WSHSY and SAAADI. V lost 0 bases, J lost 1 base, and 9 bases lay in between. The CDR3 has 15 residues. The CDR3 region has the DNA TGCGCCAGCAGTGAGTCGCCCCCCAGGAACACTGAAGCTTTCTTT. Encoded protein: CASSESPPRNTEAFF.

This clonotype has just a few counts. The chain combines TRBV5-1 with TRBJ2-7, with 8 bases lining up with TRBD2. Losses at the gene ends were 0 bases for V and 4 bases for J; bases not matched to a gene: 9. The CDR3 loop spans 16 amino acids. Germline CDR1 is SGHRS and CDR2 is YFSETQ. The CDR3 spells CASSLDAGGLSYEQYF. The CDR3 DNA is TGCGCCAGCAGCTTGGATGCGGGAGGACTATCATACGAGCAGTACTTC.

This clonotype was counted at least ten times. The chain carries TRBV7-9 and TRBJ1-1; 8 bases map to TRBD1. The CDR3 has 16 residues. Germline assignment: CDR1 SEHNR and CDR2 FQNEAQ (reference sequence). V was pared by 5 bases and J by 5 bases, with 13 bases of the junction left unmatched. The CDR3 DNA reads TGTGCCAGCAGCACGTTTGGACAGGGAAGGATAACTGAAGCTTTCTTT. This sequence encodes CASSTFGQGRITEAFF.

With regard to this clonotype: This may arise from a read error, as a much more abundant clone is one base away. V gene TRBV10-2 combines with J gene TRBJ2-7, with D perhaps TRBD2 (6 bases). Germline assignment: CDR1 WSHSY and CDR2 SAAADI. The CDR3 has 14 residues. The DNA of the CDR3 is TGCACCAGCAGAGAACCCGGGACTTCCTACGAGCAGTACTTC. Translation gives CTSREPGTSYEQYF.

V usage is TRBV12-3 or TRBV12-4 and J usage is TRBJ1-5, with D perhaps matching TRBD1 (6 bases). Deletions cut 7 bases from V and 4 bases from J, with 17 bases between. The CDR3 is made up of 15 amino acids. The CDR3 loop is CASNPSGTRNQPQHF. DNA of the CDR3: TGTGCCAGCAACCCATCCGGGACACGGAATCAGCCCCAGCATTTT.

The J gene is TRBJ1-1, the V gene TRBV7-2; no clear D. This CDR3 is built from 15 residues. CDR1 and CDR2 from the germline V gene are SGHTA and FQGNSA. V was pared by 4 bases and J by 5 bases, with 17 bases between. CDR3 coding DNA: TGTGCCAGCAGCTCGGATGGACTCCTGGAGACTGAAGCTTTCTTT. As protein: CASSSDGLLETEAFF.

J is TRBJ1-1 and V is TRBV20-1, with TRBD1 as a possible D gene (6 bases). Trimming took 2 bases from V and 1 from J, leaving 14 bases between them. In germline, CDR1 is DFQATT, CDR2 SNEGSKA (reference sequence). This CDR3 contains 15 residues. CDR3 residues: CSARRLDRSNTEAFF. Written as DNA, the CDR3 is TGCAGTGCTAGAAGATTAGACAGGTCGAACACTGAAGCTTTCTTT.

Only one count was recorded for this clonotype. This may be a read error: a much more frequent sequence differs by one nucleotide. The CDR3 bases are TGTGCCAGCAGCTTGGGGGGAAGGACAGGGGGACTCTACGAGCAGTTCTTC. The encoded protein is CASSLGGRTGGLYEQFF. The chain employs TRBV2 and TRBJ2-3; 10 bases match TRBD1. The tail of the sequence fits TRBJ2-1 better, so the J call may be wrong. The CDR3 sequence is 17 residues long. The germline V gene encodes CDR1 SNHLY and CDR2 FYNNEI.

This clonotype was detected only a few times. V is TRBV10-3 and J is TRBJ2-1, with 9 nucleotides matching TRBD2. Trimming took 2 bases from V and 9 from J; bases not matched to a gene: 8. The germline gives CDR1 ENHRY, CDR2 SYGVKD. CDR3 length: 15 amino acids. The CDR3 loop is CAISEIIAGETEQFF. In nucleotides, the CDR3 is TGTGCCATCAGTGAGATAATAGCGGGAGAGACTGAGCAGTTCTTC.

In this sample, this clonotype turned up once. A read error may be the cause here, since a much bigger clone is one base away. This chain connects TRBV20-1 to TRBJ2-2, with D uncertain. V lost 3 bases and J lost 2, with 7 bases in between. The CDR3 has 13 residues. Germline assignment: CDR1 DFQATT and CDR2 SNEGSKA (reference sequence). CDR3 DNA sequence: TGCAGTGCTAGCCCCAAAAACACCGGGGAGCTGTTTTTT. Its translation is CSASPKNTGELFF.

This clonotype was recorded at least ten times. V is TRBV29-1 and J is TRBJ1-1; unclear D gene. The V end lost 4 bases, the J end lost 0 bases, and 15 bases lay between the germline ends. CDR1 is SQVTM and CDR2 is ANQGSEA in the germline V gene. This CDR3 has 15 residues. As DNA, the CDR3 is TGCAGCGTTGCTCTCTTTGGGGTTTTGAACACTGAAGCTTTCTTT. This translates into CSVALFGVLNTEAFF.

The gene calls are TRBV5-6 and TRBJ1-2; TRBD1 matches at 7 bases. This CDR3 contains 15 residues. From germline, CDR1 is SGHDT and CDR2 YYEEEE. After removal of 5 bases from V and 4 bases from J, the junction contained 11 bases not matched to a gene. The CDR3 loop is CASRTTGTTFYGYTF. The CDR3 DNA sequence: TGTGCCAGCAGAACGACAGGGACGACATTCTATGGCTACACCTTC.

The gene calls are TRBV20-1 and TRBJ1-2, with a possible D match to TRBD1 (6 bases). The CDR3 totals 15 residues. Between the trimmed V and J ends, which lost 5 bases and 4 bases, there was a span of 20 bases. Germline V gene lookup returns CDR1 DFQATT and CDR2 SNEGSKA (reference sequence). CDR3 in DNA: TGCAGTGCTCCTAAAGACAGGCGCGGGGGCTATGGCTACACCTTC. As protein: CSAPKDRRGGYGYTF.

The table lists this clonotype with many counts. The chain links TRBV2 to TRBJ1-6, with no clear D. Per the germline V gene, CDR1 is SNHLY and CDR2 is FYNNEI. V lost 4 bases to trimming and J lost 0 bases, with 13 bases between them. The CDR3 covers 17 residues. The chain's CDR3 is CASSAPPGSSYNSPLHF. The CDR3 DNA is TGTGCCAGCAGTGCCCCCCCAGGCAGCTCCTATAATTCACCCCTCCACTTT.